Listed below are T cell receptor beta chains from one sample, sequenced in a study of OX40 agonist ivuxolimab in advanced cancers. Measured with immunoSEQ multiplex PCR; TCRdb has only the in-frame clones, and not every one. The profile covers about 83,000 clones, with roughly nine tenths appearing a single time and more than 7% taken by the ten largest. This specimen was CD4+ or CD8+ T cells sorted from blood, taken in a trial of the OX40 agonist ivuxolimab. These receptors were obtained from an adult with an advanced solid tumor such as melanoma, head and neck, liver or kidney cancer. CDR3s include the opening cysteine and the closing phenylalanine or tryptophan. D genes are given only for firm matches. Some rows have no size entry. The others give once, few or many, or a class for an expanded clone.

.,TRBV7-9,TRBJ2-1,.,TGTGCCAGCAGCTTGGGGGCACACAGTGCCCGGGACTACAATGAGCAGTTCTTC,CASSLGAHSARDYNEQFF
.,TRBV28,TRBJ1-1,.,TGTGCCAGCAGCCATCATGGGGCAGAGGCAACGATTAACACTGAAGCTTTCTTT,CASSHHGAEATINTEAFF
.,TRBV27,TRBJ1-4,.,TGTGCCAGCAGTCCCCTCCCCAGGGGTGGTGAAAAACTGTTTTTT,CASSPLPRGGEKLFF
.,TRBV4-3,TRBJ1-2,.,TGCGCCAGCACCCATACCGCAGGGGACTTTAACTATGGCTACACCTTC,CASTHTAGDFNYGYTF
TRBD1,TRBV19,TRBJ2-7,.,TGTGCCAGTAGTATTCGGGACAGCTACGAGCAGTACTTC,CASSIRDSYEQYF
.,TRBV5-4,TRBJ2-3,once,TGTGCCAGCAGCTTCCCTAGCACAGATACGCAGTATTTT,CASSFPSTDTQYF
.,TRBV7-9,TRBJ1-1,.,TGTGCCAGCAGCCACATGAACACTGAAGCTTTCTTT,CASSHMNTEAFF
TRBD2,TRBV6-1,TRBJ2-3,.,TGTGCCAGCAGCAGGCTAGCGGGTAGGGAGGAGCAGTATTTT,CASSRLAGREEQYF
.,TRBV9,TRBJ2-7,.,TGTGCCAGCAGCGTATTTTCTCGAGGCGAGCAGTACTTC,CASSVFSRGEQYF
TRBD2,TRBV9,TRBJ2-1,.,TGTGCCAGCAGCCATCGACTAGCGGGGGGGCCCTACAATGAGCAGTTCTTC,CASSHRLAGGPYNEQFF
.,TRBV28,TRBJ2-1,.,TGTGCCAGCAGGACTAGTATTGAGCAGTTCTTC,CASRTSIEQFF
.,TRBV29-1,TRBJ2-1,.,TGCAGCGTTGAAACGAGTAGGGCACAGAACAATGAGCAGTTCTTC,CSVETSRAQNNEQFF
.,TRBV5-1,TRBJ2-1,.,TGCGCCAGCAGCCAACTACAGGGGCGGGGCGATGAGCAGTTCTTC,CASSQLQGRGDEQFF
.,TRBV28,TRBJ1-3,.,TGTGCCAGTATTACCACAGTCTCCTCTGGAAACACCATATATTTT,CASITTVSSGNTIYF